These 12 T cell receptor beta chains were all obtained from the same sample, sequenced in a study of T-cell memory formation after mild COVID-19. Each CDR3 protein gets one entry after TCRdb re-called the 5' RACE reads with MiXCR. The repertoire holds about 500,000 distinct CDR3 sequences, around 20% seen once, with under 15% in the top ten. Sequenced material: PBMCs or a T cell subset sorted from them (not recorded which). The receptors stem from an adult woman who had mild COVID-19 (a few samples of this study predate the infection). Cell type and time point are not known.

This clonotype has more than one count but fewer than ten. The chain carries TRBV29-1 and TRBJ2-1, with D tentatively TRBD1 (5 bases). The germline CDR1 and CDR2 sequences are SQVTM and ANQGSEA. The germline V and J ends were trimmed by 3 bases and 7 bases, with 16 bases remaining between them. The CDR3 consists of 14 residues. The CDR3, as DNA: TGCAGCGTTGACAATGGCAGGGCTTTGAATGAGCAGTTCTTC. Translated: CSVDNGRALNEQFF.

This chain links TRBV9 with TRBJ2-2; 8 bases agree with TRBD2. The J segment lost 3 bases and the V segment lost 6 bases, leaving 10 bases of the junction unmatched. Germline loops: CDR1 SGDLS, CDR2 YYNGEE. The CDR3 is 16 amino acids. The CDR3 DNA sequence: TGTGCCAGCAACCCCGGCGCGGGGGGTTACACCGGGGAGCTGTTTTTT. Translating gives CASNPGAGGYTGELFF.

The rearrangement uses TRBV12-3 or TRBV12-4 and TRBJ1-2; tentatively, D is TRBD1 (5 bases). This CDR3 has 13 amino acids. V lost 6 bases and J 3 bases, leaving 11 bases between the germline ends. In DNA form, the CDR3 reads TGTGCCAGCAGATCGACAGTCGACTATGGCTACACCTTC. It specifies CASRSTVDYGYTF.

Ten or more counts support this clonotype. The V call is TRBV7-3, the J call TRBJ2-1; D remains unclear. CDR1 is SGHTA, CDR2 FQGTGA, per germline. This CDR3 is built from 13 residues. V was clipped by 3 bases and J by 5 bases, with 8 bases between them. This CDR3 is CASSLSLNNEQFF. The CDR3 nucleotides are TGTGCCAGCAGCTTGTCTCTGAACAATGAGCAGTTCTTC. The variable domain in full, with the rest retrieved from reference TRBV7-3 and TRBJ2-1, is GAGVSQTPSNKVTEKGKYVELRCDPISGHTALYWYRQSLGQGPEFLIYFQGTGAADDSGLPNDRFFAVRPEGSVSTLKIQRTERGDSAVYLCASSLSLNNEQFFGPGTRLTVL.

This clonotype was recorded at least ten times. The chain is built from TRBV12-3 or TRBV12-4 and TRBJ2-5; 11 positions agree with TRBD2. The CDR3 contains 15 residues. Trimming cost V 6 bases and J 4 bases; bases outside gene matches: 7. In DNA form, the CDR3 reads TGTGCCAGCAGGAGTAGCGGGGGGGCGAGAGAGACCCAGTACTTC. Its translation is CASRSSGGARETQYF.

This rearrangement joins TRBV6-2 or TRBV6-3 to TRBJ2-1; D unresolved. In germline, CDR1 is MNHEY, CDR2 SVGEGT. CDR3 length equals 13 residues. Trimming shortened V by 2 bases and J by 9 bases, and 11 bases separated the two germline ends. In DNA form, the CDR3 reads TGTGCCAGCAGTTACAGAATTAAGAGTGAGCAGTTCTTC. Translation gives CASSYRIKSEQFF.

The chain couples TRBV30 to TRBJ2-3; TRBD2 matches 11 bases. The V gene end was trimmed by 3 bases and the J gene end by 4 bases; junction bases not matched to a gene: 3. In germline, CDR1 is GTSNPN, CDR2 SVGIG (reference sequence). There are 14 residues in the CDR3. The CDR3: CAWRRLAGSDTQYF. The CDR3 coding sequence is TGTGCCTGGAGGCGACTAGCGGGATCAGATACGCAGTATTTT. The full variable domain, its missing parts supplied by reference TRBV30 and TRBJ2-3, is SQTIHQWPATLVQPVGSPLSLECTVEGTSNPNLYWYRQAAGRGLQLLFYSVGIGQISSEVPQNLSASRPQDRQFILSSKKLLLSDSGFYLCAWRRLAGSDTQYFGPGTRLTVL.

This clonotype was counted a few times. The chain combines TRBV5-1 with TRBJ2-7, with D maybe TRBD1 (8 bases). This CDR3 region has 15 residues. The germline V gene encodes CDR1 SGHRS and CDR2 YFSETQ. The V end was cut by 0 bases, the J end by 5 bases, with 15 bases between. The CDR3 DNA follows: TGCGCCAGCAGCTTGGGTGACAGGGGAGGGGACGAGCAGTACTTC. Protein sequence: CASSLGDRGGDEQYF. The full variable domain, with the rest looked up from reference TRBV5-1 and TRBJ2-7, is KAGVTQTPRYLIKTRGQQVTLSCSPISGHRSVSWYQQTPGQGLQFLFEYFSETQRNKGNFPGRFSGRQFSNSRSEMNVSTLELGDSALYLCASSLGDRGGDEQYFGPGTRLTVT.

The sample holds many counts of this clonotype. The chain couples TRBV5-1 to TRBJ2-1; TRBD2 matches 7 bases. V trimming: 0 bases; J trimming: 4 bases; junction bases outside the gene matches: 4. CDR3 size: 15 residues. CDR1 and CDR2 from the germline V gene are SGHRS and YFSETQ. CDR3 nucleotide sequence: TGCGCCAGCAGCTTGGGCCCTAGCGGATACAATGAGCAGTTCTTC. It codes for CASSLGPSGYNEQFF.

This clonotype was picked up many times. This chain joins TRBV7-3 and TRBJ2-1; D is perhaps TRBD2 (7 bases). Trimming took 1 base from V and 0 from J, leaving 22 bases between them. Germline V CDR1 and CDR2: SGHTA, FQGTGA. The CDR3 has 20 amino acids. The chain's CDR3 is CASSLKAGRLADSSYNEQFF. The CDR3 DNA is TGTGCCAGCAGCTTAAAGGCGGGGAGGCTAGCGGACAGCTCCTACAATGAGCAGTTCTTC. Looking up the rest from reference TRBV7-3 and TRBJ2-1 gives the full variable domain: GAGVSQTPSNKVTEKGKYVELRCDPISGHTALYWYRQSLGQGPEFLIYFQGTGAADDSGLPNDRFFAVRPEGSVSTLKIQRTERGDSAVYLCASSLKAGRLADSSYNEQFFGPGTRLTVL.

V usage is TRBV5-1 and J usage is TRBJ2-7; possibly TRBD2 for D (6 bases). The V end lost 0 bases, the J end lost 2 bases, and 15 bases lay between the germline ends. This CDR3 spans 16 amino acids. Germline V gene sequence: CDR1 SGHRS, CDR2 YFSETQ. CDR3 protein: CASSLAMRGQTYEQYF. The CDR3 nucleotides are TGCGCCAGCAGCTTGGCCATGCGGGGTCAAACCTACGAGCAGTACTTC.

The CDR3 nucleotides read TGCAGTGCTAGTCATGGGAGTCATCGTACGGATACGCAGTATTTT. It codes for CSASHGSHRTDTQYF. V and J are TRBV20-1 and TRBJ2-3, with D perhaps TRBD2 (5 bases). The CDR3 consists of 15 residues. CDR1 and CDR2 (germline): DFQATT, SNEGSKA (reference sequence). The V end lost 3 bases, the J end lost 6 bases, and 19 bases lay between the germline ends.